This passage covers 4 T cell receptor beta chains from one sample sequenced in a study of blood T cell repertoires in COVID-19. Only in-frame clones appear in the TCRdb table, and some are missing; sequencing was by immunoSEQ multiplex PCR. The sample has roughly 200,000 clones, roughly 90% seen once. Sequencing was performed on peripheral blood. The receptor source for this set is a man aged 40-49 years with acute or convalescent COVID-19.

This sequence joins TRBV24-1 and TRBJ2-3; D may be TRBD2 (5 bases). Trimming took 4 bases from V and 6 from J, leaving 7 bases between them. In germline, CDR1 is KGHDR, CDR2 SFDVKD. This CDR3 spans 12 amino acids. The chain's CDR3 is CATSERGDTQYF. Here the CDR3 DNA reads TGTGCCACCAGTGAAAGAGGGGATACGCAGTATTTT.

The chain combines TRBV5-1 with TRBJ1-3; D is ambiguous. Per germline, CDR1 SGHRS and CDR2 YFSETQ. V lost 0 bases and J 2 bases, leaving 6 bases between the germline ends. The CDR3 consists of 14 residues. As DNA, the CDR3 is TGCGCCAGCAGCTTGGACGGTACTGGAAACACCATATATTTT. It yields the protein CASSLDGTGNTIYF.

In DNA, the CDR3 is TGCGCCAGCAGCTTGGGAAGGGGGACCCAGTACTTC. Translation gives CASSLGRGTQYF. The chain recombines TRBV5-1 with TRBJ2-5; TRBD1 might be the D (5 bases). Germline V lookup: CDR1 SGHRS, CDR2 YFSETQ. Trimming took off 0 bases at V and 7 bases at J, with 7 bases between the two ends. There are 12 residues in the CDR3.

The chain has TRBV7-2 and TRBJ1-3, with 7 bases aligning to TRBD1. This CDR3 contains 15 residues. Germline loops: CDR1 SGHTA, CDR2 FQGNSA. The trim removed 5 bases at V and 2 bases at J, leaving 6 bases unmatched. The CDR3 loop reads CASSLRQGAGNTIYF. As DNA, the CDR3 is TGTGCCAGCAGCCTCCGTCAGGGGGCTGGAAACACCATATATTTT.